This TCR beta chain is from a study of OX40 agonist ivuxolimab in advanced cancers. General study points: Dose levels from 0.1 to 3.0 mg/kg saw CD4+ and CD8+ blood T cells expand clonally by week 6. Among the nonresponders, some also had low normalized T-cell clonal expansion. CD8+ T cells were the subset that, on average, had more expanded clones than CD4+.

The V end was cut by 2 bases, the J end by 4 bases, with 15 bases between. The CDR3 totals 15 residues. Germline CDR1 MNHNS, CDR2 SASEGT. Samples were taken at baseline and on day 1 of cycles 4 and 7. Of note for this clone: Its antigen is undetermined.

The method was immunoSEQ multiplex PCR; TCRdb's version includes in-frame clones alone and lacks a portion of them. The repertoire holds over 55,000 clones, around 90% seen once, with 11% in the top ten. The sample consisted of CD4+ or CD8+ T cells sorted from blood, taken in a trial of the OX40 agonist ivuxolimab. The TCR originated in an adult with an advanced solid tumor such as melanoma, head and neck, liver or kidney cancer. The chain joins TRBV6-1 to TRBJ2-7; D is unclear. The CDR3 nucleotides read TGTGCCAGCAGTGAAACTTGGGCGGCAAGATACGAGCAGTACTTC. It specifies CASSETWAARYEQYF.